This TCR beta chain was identified in a study of cytomegalovirus exposure and HLA in healthy donors. Study outcomes and limitations: A later analysis found TCR association rates differed by HLA locus, highest for DRB1 and lowest for HLA-C. Cytomegalovirus association was listed for about 160 TCR beta chains. It has been reported that TCR beta sequences accurately predicted the HLA-A and HLA-B alleles of most subjects. Sequencing likely produced, as an artifact, a cluster of highly shared sequence variants.

With regard to this clone: Its antigen is not identified.

13 Jbeta primers and 60 Vbeta primers were used for the PCR. Method: immunoSEQ multiplex PCR; TCRdb's copy keeps in-frame clones and lacks some. Its clone listing holds approximately 150,000 clones. V gave up 6 bases and J gave up 2 bases; unmatched junction bases: 10. Germline V gene sequence: CDR1 SNHLY, CDR2 FYNNEI. This CDR3 spans 15 amino acids. The sequence came from a woman aged 40 to 50 in good health and CMV-seronegative. V usage is TRBV2 and J usage is TRBJ2-7, with 7 positions matching TRBD2. Sequenced material: PBMCs. CDR3 region: CASRLGGGRAYEQYF. The CDR3 DNA follows: TGTGCCAGCAGGCTAGGCGGGGGAAGAGCCTACGAGCAGTACTTC.